This T cell receptor beta chain appears in the sequencing data of a study of blood T cell repertoires in COVID-19. Study-wide context: PBMCs, B-cell-depleted T cells, or T cells were the source of the cDNA or gDNA that made up the material.

CDR3 length: 13 residues. Trimming pared 2 bases from V and 8 bases from J, leaving 12 bases between. Germline V gives CDR1 SQVTM, CDR2 ANQGSEA. Some clones are missing from TCRdb's copy, which holds only in-frame ones; the method was immunoSEQ multiplex PCR. Among around 310,000 clones listed, around 91% were seen once. This clone was recorded once. Sequenced: peripheral blood. The gene calls are TRBV29-1 and TRBJ1-4; a possible D gene is TRBD1 (5 bases). The receptor comes from a woman between 55 and 75 years old with acute or convalescent COVID-19. In DNA form, the CDR3 reads TGCAGCGTTGAACTGGGGGGTCGGGAAAAACTGTTTTTT. It encodes CSVELGGREKLFF.